This entry lists 11 T cell receptor beta chains sequenced from one sample in a study of regulatory T cells in long-lasting Graves disease. Building of the TCR beta libraries involved iRepertoire HTBI primers and Arm-PCR of CDR3 regions. TCRdb re-called the multiplex PCR reads through MiXCR, storing one row per CDR3 protein. The table lists under 450,000 distinct CDR3 sequences, about a quarter of them singletons. Indicated time point: persistent/refractory GD, antithyroid drugs over 5 years with positive TRAb. From PBMCs, RNA was extracted and then used to make the TCR library. The specimen was peripheral blood mononuclear cells (PBMCs), collected when the disease was refractory, from a patient treated with antithyroid drugs. Receptors were obtained from a female donor with Graves disease.

In this sample, this clonotype turned up a few times. The CDR3 DNA reads as TGTGCCAGCTCACCACCTACCGGGACACAAGAGACCCAGTACTTC. Its protein product is CASSPPTGTQETQYF. The V call is TRBV18, the J call TRBJ2-5, with D possibly TRBD1 on 6 matching bases. CDR1 and CDR2 (germline): KGHSH, LQKENI. The CDR3 has 15 amino acids. V lost 0 bases to trimming and J lost 2 bases, with 10 bases between them.

This clonotype was counted at least ten times. The CDR3 region has the DNA TGTGCCAGCAGTGACGTTATAGGATATGGCTACACCTTC. Protein sequence: CASSDVIGYGYTF. This sequence joins TRBV2 and TRBJ1-2; no clear D. The germline CDR1 and CDR2 sequences are SNHLY and FYNNEI. The CDR3 contains 13 residues. The V end lost 3 bases, the J end lost 5 bases, and 10 bases lay between the germline ends. The variable domain in full, with the rest retrieved from reference TRBV2 and TRBJ1-2, is EPEVTQTPSHQVTQMGQEVILRCVPISNHLYFYWYRQILGQKVEFLVSFYNNEISEKSEIFDDQFSVERPDGSNFTLKIRSTKLEDSAMYFCASSDVIGYGYTFGSGTRLTVV.

This clonotype was seen many times. This chain connects TRBV27 to TRBJ2-2, with 10 bases fitting TRBD2. In germline, CDR1 is MNHEY, CDR2 SMNVEV (reference sequence). This CDR3 comprises 15 residues. The V gene end was trimmed by 10 bases and the J gene end by 2 bases; junction bases not matched to a gene: 7. For the CDR3, the DNA is TGTGCCACCCGAAGCGGGAGGGCTAACACCGGGGAGCTGTTTTTT. Its protein is CATRSGRANTGELFF.

This clonotype was found a few times. This chain connects TRBV7-3 to TRBJ2-7, with D perhaps TRBD1 or TRBD2 (5 bases each). CDR1 is SGHTA and CDR2 is FQGTGA in the germline V gene. The CDR3 contains 13 residues. The germline V and J ends were trimmed by 5 bases and 6 bases, with 14 bases remaining between them. CDR3: CASSQAEGIEQYF. CDR3 in DNA: TGTGCCAGCAGCCAGGCCGAGGGGATCGAGCAGTACTTC. Looking up the rest from reference TRBV7-3 and TRBJ2-7 gives the full variable domain: GAGVSQTPSNKVTEKGKYVELRCDPISGHTALYWYRQSLGQGPEFLIYFQGTGAADDSGLPNDRFFAVRPEGSVSTLKIQRTERGDSAVYLCASSQAEGIEQYFGPGTRLTVT.

This clonotype was seen many times. The rearrangement joins TRBV29-1 to TRBJ1-2; the D gene is possibly TRBD1 (6 bases). The V end was cut by 6 bases, the J end by 2 bases, with 13 bases between. The CDR3 sequence is 13 residues long. CDR1 is SQVTM and CDR2 is ANQGSEA in the germline V gene. CDR3 residues: CSVGHRENYGYTF. The CDR3 region has the DNA TGCAGCGTGGGACACCGGGAAAACTATGGCTACACCTTC.

This clonotype was seen a few times. The chain is built from TRBV5-1 and TRBJ2-7; 8 bases map to TRBD1. The CDR3 is 14 amino acids. Germline V CDR1 and CDR2: SGHRS, YFSETQ. V lost 4 bases to trimming and J lost 2 bases; unmatched junction nucleotides: 5. The DNA for the CDR3 is TGCGCCAGCAGCATGGGACAGGCCCCCTACGAGCAGTACTTC. It codes for CASSMGQAPYEQYF.

This clonotype was observed many times. The rearrangement joins TRBV12-3 or TRBV12-4 to TRBJ1-1, with TRBD1 identical over 8 bases. There are 16 residues in the CDR3. After removal of 8 bases from V and 0 bases from J, the junction contained 11 bases not matched to a gene. The CDR3 protein is CASGPGTGIMNTEAFF. In nucleotides, the CDR3 is TGTGCCAGCGGGCCAGGGACAGGTATCATGAACACTGAAGCTTTCTTT.

This clonotype was counted at least ten times. For the CDR3, the DNA is TGTGCCAGCAGTTTGGCCCCGGACAGGGGAGGTGGCTACACCTTC. It yields the protein CASSLAPDRGGGYTF. V gene TRBV12-3 or TRBV12-4 combines with J gene TRBJ1-2, with TRBD1 matching 9 bases. Trimming took 3 bases from V and 7 from J; bases not matched to a gene: 9. The CDR3 is made up of 15 amino acids.

This clonotype came up many times. J is TRBJ1-6 and V is TRBV28; 8 nucleotides line up with TRBD1. The CDR3 sequence is 14 residues long. Trimming cost V 7 bases and J 8 bases; bases outside gene matches: 7. Germline CDR1 MDHEN, CDR2 SYDVKM. The CDR3 is CASIGETGDSPLHF. The CDR3 region has the DNA TGTGCCAGCATAGGGGAGACAGGGGATTCACCCCTCCACTTT.

In this sample, this clonotype turned up many times. This chain uses TRBV5-5 with TRBJ2-5; a possible D gene is TRBD2 (6 bases). Germline V gives CDR1 SGHKS, CDR2 YYEKEE (reference sequence). V was trimmed by 0 bases and J by 7 bases, leaving 10 bases between them. This CDR3 comprises 13 residues. The CDR3 nucleotides read TGTGCCAGCAGCTTGGGCATCGGGGGGACCCAGTACTTC. It yields the protein CASSLGIGGTQYF.

This clonotype was counted ten times or more. The junction differs from germline at one of its ends, possibly a read error. CDR3 nucleotides: TGTGCCAGCAGGGAAGATCCCGGGACCGTGGAGCTGTTTTTT. Its protein is CASREDPGTVELFF. The gene calls are TRBV2 and TRBJ2-2; D is tentatively TRBD1 or TRBD2 (5 bases each). Germline CDR1 reads SNHLY; CDR2 reads FYNNEI. The CDR3 loop spans 14 amino acids.